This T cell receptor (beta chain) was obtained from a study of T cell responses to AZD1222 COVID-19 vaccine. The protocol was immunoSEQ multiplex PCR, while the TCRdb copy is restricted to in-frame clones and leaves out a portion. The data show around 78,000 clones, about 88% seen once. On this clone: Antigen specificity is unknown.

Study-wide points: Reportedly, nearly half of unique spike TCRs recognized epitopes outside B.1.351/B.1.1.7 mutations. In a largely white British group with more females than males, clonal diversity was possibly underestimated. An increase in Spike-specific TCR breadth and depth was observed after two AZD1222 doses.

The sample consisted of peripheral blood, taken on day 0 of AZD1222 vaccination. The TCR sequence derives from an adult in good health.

The CDR3: CASSQSGGGREKLFF. In DNA, the CDR3 is TGCGCCAGCAGCCAAAGCGGTGGGGGGCGGGAAAAACTGTTTTTT. The V call is TRBV4-1, the J call TRBJ1-4, with D perhaps TRBD1 (6 bases). V shed 2 bases and J shed 8 bases, with 15 bases lying between them. The CDR3 has 15 residues. The germline gives CDR1 MGHRA, CDR2 YSYEKL.